This entry lists 16 T cell receptor beta chains sequenced from one sample in a study of Tregs in tolerant kidney transplant recipients. Data came from immunoSEQ multiplex PCR; TCRdb stores just in-frame clones and leaves some out. In the table there are approximately 98,000 clones, 90% of which are singletons. Sequencing used CD4+ T cells from blood, obtained before the transplant. The receptors originated from a human donor who received a combined kidney and bone marrow transplant.

The chain uses TRBV9 and TRBJ2-7, with a weak D call TRBD1 (5 bases). V lost 0 bases, J lost 7 bases, and 14 bases lay in between. Germline V lookup: CDR1 SGDLS, CDR2 YYNGEE. This CDR3 comprises 14 residues. CDR3 DNA sequence: TGTGCCAGCAGCGTAGGTCAGGGCCCGAAAGAGCAGTACTTC. Protein product: CASSVGQGPKEQYF.

This chain joins TRBV28 and TRBJ2-3, with 9 bases fitting TRBD2. In germline, CDR1 is MDHEN, CDR2 SYDVKM. Trimming took 4 bases from V and 2 from J; bases not matched to a gene: 4. This CDR3 has 15 residues. In nucleotides, the CDR3 is TGTGCCAGCAGTTCGCGGGGGGGTAACACAGATACGCAGTATTTT. It specifies CASSSRGGNTDTQYF.

The rearrangement uses TRBV10-2 and TRBJ2-1; 10 nucleotides align to TRBD2. This CDR3 has 14 residues. Germline CDR1 reads WSHSY; CDR2 reads SAAADI. V lost 6 bases and J lost 7; bases outside the gene matches: 6. CDR3 nucleotides: TGCGCCAGCAGAGTAGCGGGAGGTACAAATGAGCAGTTCTTC. Residues: CASRVAGGTNEQFF.

A single count supports this clone. The chain couples TRBV5-1 to TRBJ1-2; D possibly corresponds to TRBD1 (5 bases). The CDR3 covers 14 residues. V was trimmed by 1 base and J by 2 bases, leaving 9 bases between them. The germline gives CDR1 SGHRS, CDR2 YFSETQ. The CDR3 DNA is TGCGCCAGCAGCTTGTCGGGACTGAACTATGGCTACACCTTC. Its protein is CASSLSGLNYGYTF. Using reference TRBV5-1 and TRBJ1-2 for the parts outside the CDR3, the full variable domain is KAGVTQTPRYLIKTRGQQVTLSCSPISGHRSVSWYQQTPGQGLQFLFEYFSETQRNKGNFPGRFSGRQFSNSRSEMNVSTLELGDSALYLCASSLSGLNYGYTFGSGTRLTVV.

The gene calls are TRBV7-2 and TRBJ1-2; D unclear. Germline CDR1 and CDR2: SGHTA and FQGNSA. Trimming shortened V by 5 bases and J by 7 bases, and 14 bases separated the two germline ends. This CDR3 spans 13 amino acids. DNA of the CDR3: TGTGCCAGCAGCGAGAGGAGTCTTTCTGGCTACACCTTC. It translates to CASSERSLSGYTF.

CDR3 in amino acids: CASSPSPGQGYGYTF. CDR3 nucleotide sequence: TGTGCCAGCAGCCCCAGCCCCGGACAGGGCTATGGCTACACCTTC. V gene TRBV7-6 combines with J gene TRBJ1-2; 8 bases map to TRBD1. Per germline, CDR1 SGHVS and CDR2 FNYEAQ. V shed 5 bases, J shed 4 bases, and the junction held 9 bases outside the gene matches. This CDR3 contains 15 residues. Variable domain in full (rest from reference TRBV7-6 and TRBJ1-2): GAGVSQSPRYKVTKRGQDVALRCDPISGHVSLYWYRQALGQGPEFLTYFNYEAQQDKSGLPNDRFSAERPEGSISTLTIQRTEQRDSAMYRCASSPSPGQGYGYTFGSGTRLTVV.

J is TRBJ2-5 and V is TRBV18; the D gene is possibly TRBD2 (5 bases). V was shortened by 0 bases and J by 2 bases, with 7 bases between the two germline ends. The germline CDR1 and CDR2 sequences are KGHSH and LQKENI. The CDR3 is 14 residues long. This CDR3 is CASSPPSGQETQYF. The DNA of the CDR3 is TGTGCCAGCTCACCACCGTCGGGGCAAGAGACCCAGTACTTC.

A few counts support this clone. The chain combines TRBV2 with TRBJ1-2; 7 nucleotides agree with TRBD1. The V gene's germline CDR1 is SNHLY and CDR2 FYNNEI. The CDR3 extends over 13 amino acids. V lost 6 bases and J lost 8; bases outside the gene matches: 9. CDR3 amino acids: CASRRGTEGGYTF. CDR3 sequence (DNA): TGTGCCAGCAGACGGGGGACAGAGGGAGGCTACACCTTC.

DNA of the CDR3: TGTGCCAGCAGCAAACTTTGTCTTCTCGGACTAGACGGAGATACGCAGTATTTT. It translates to CASSKLCLLGLDGDTQYF. V and J are TRBV21-1 and TRBJ2-3; the table's D call, TRBD2, was not checked against the DNA. TRBV21-1 is a pseudogene. This CDR3 is built from 18 residues.

This clone was found once. The CDR3 here is CASSSSGTKKETQYF. DNA of the CDR3: TGTGCCAGCAGCTCCTCTGGGACAAAAAAAGAGACCCAGTACTTC. The chain employs TRBV5-4 and TRBJ2-5, with D possibly TRBD1 on 6 matching bases. Per the germline V gene, CDR1 is SGHNT and CDR2 is YYREEE (reference sequence). This CDR3 has 15 residues. Trimming stripped 3 bases from V and 3 bases from J, with 15 bases between.

The chain has TRBV9 and TRBJ1-2; D perhaps matches TRBD1 (6 bases). From germline, CDR1 is SGDLS and CDR2 YYNGEE. This CDR3 has 14 residues. Trimming left V 3 bases short and J 7 bases short, with 16 bases between. CDR3 nucleotide sequence: TGTGCCAGCAGCGCTATACAGGGAATTGGTGGCTACACCTTC. Amino acid sequence: CASSAIQGIGGYTF.

The chain links TRBV30 to TRBJ1-5; 7 bases map to TRBD1. The CDR3 has 13 residues. CDR1 and CDR2 (germline): GTSNPN, SVGIG (reference sequence). Trimming removed 4 bases from V and 3 bases from J; junction bases left unmatched: 3. CDR3 amino acids: CAWTGQLNQPQHF. In DNA, the CDR3 is TGTGCCTGGACGGGACAGCTCAATCAGCCCCAGCATTTT. Using reference TRBV30 and TRBJ1-5 for the parts outside the CDR3, the full variable domain is SQTIHQWPATLVQPVGSPLSLECTVEGTSNPNLYWYRQAAGRGLQLLFYSVGIGQISSEVPQNLSASRPQDRQFILSSKKLLLSDSGFYLCAWTGQLNQPQHFGDGTRLSIL.

The chain is built from TRBV19 and TRBJ2-7, with 9 nucleotides matching TRBD1. The CDR3 has 16 amino acids. The germline CDR1 and CDR2 sequences are LNHDA and SQIVND (reference sequence). V dropped 6 bases and J dropped 7; count of bases not matched to a gene: 16. DNA for the CDR3: TGTGCCAGTAGCACGACAGGGGGACGTGCCCGGGTTGAGCAGTACTTC. Encoded protein: CASSTTGGRARVEQYF. The whole variable domain, remainder taken from reference TRBV19 and TRBJ2-7, is DGGITQSPKYLFRKEGQNVTLSCEQNLNHDAMYWYRQDPGQGLRLIYYSQIVNDFQKGDIAEGYSVSREKKESFPLTVTSAQKNPTAFYLCASSTTGGRARVEQYFGPGTRLTVT.

The V call is TRBV5-1, the J call TRBJ2-1; 8 bases are shared with TRBD1. CDR3 length: 16 residues. CDR1 and CDR2 (germline): SGHRS, YFSETQ. V was pared by 5 bases and J by 6 bases, with 13 bases of the junction left unmatched. CDR3 coding DNA: TGCGCCAGCAGTGTTAGACAGGGGTTAAAAAGCAATGAGCAGTTCTTC. Translated, it gives CASSVRQGLKSNEQFF.

V is TRBV18 and J is TRBJ2-7; 11 bases agree with TRBD2. The CDR3 extends over 17 amino acids. J was trimmed by 1 base and V by 3 bases; bases with no gene match: 8. Germline CDR1 and CDR2: KGHSH and LQKENI. The CDR3 coding sequence is TGTGCCAGCTCACCCAAAACCGGGACTAGCGGATCCTACGAGCAGTACTTC. Translation gives CASSPKTGTSGSYEQYF.

The chain joins TRBV20-1 to TRBJ2-1; D is perhaps TRBD1 (6 bases). Trimming left V 6 bases short and J 8 bases short, with 11 bases between. Germline CDR1 and CDR2: DFQATT and SNEGSKA (reference sequence). The CDR3 totals 11 residues. The CDR3 sequence is CSAYRVYEQFF. The CDR3 DNA reads as TGCAGTGCGTACAGGGTTTATGAGCAGTTCTTC.